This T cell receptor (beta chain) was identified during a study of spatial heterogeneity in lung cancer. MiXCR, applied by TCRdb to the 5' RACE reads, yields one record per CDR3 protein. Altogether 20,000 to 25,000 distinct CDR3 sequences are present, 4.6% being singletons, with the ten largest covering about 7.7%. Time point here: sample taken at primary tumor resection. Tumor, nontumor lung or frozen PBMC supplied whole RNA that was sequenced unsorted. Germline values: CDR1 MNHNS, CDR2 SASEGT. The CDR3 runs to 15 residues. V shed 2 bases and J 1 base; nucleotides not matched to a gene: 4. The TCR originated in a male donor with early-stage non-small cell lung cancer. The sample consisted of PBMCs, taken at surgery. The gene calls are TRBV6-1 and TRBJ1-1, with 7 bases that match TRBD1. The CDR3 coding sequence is TGTGCCAGCAGTGAAACTGGACAGGCGAACACTGAAGCTTTCTTT. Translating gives CASSETGQANTEAFF.